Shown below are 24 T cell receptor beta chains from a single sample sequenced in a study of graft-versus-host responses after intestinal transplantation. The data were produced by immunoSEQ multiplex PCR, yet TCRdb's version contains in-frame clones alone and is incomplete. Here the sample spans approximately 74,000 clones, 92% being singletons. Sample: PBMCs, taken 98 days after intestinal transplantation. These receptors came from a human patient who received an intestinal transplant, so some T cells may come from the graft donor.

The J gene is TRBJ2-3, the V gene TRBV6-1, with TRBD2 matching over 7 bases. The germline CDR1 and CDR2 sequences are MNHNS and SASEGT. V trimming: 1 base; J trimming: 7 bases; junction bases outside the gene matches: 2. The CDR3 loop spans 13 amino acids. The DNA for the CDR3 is TGTGCCAGCAGTGAAGTCGGGGGGAATACGCAGTATTTT. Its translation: CASSEVGGNTQYF.

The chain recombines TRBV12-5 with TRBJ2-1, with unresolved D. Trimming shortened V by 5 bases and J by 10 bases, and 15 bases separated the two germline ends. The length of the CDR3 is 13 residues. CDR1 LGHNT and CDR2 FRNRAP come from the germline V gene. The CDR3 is CASGPDQTQEQFF. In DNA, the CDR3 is TGTGCTAGTGGTCCCGACCAGACACAGGAGCAGTTCTTC.

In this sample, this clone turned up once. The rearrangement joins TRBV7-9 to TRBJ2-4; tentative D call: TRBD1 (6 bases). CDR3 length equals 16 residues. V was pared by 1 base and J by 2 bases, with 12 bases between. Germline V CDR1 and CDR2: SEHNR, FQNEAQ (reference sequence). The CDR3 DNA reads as TGTGCCAGCAGCTTAGAGGCAGGGGATACCAAAAACATTCAGTACTTC. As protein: CASSLEAGDTKNIQYF.

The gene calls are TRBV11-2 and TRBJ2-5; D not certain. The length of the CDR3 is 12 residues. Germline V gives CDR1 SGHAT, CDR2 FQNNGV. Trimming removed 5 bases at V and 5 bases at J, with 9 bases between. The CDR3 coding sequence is TGTGCCAGCAGCATTAGAGTGGAGACCCAGTACTTC. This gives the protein CASSIRVETQYF.

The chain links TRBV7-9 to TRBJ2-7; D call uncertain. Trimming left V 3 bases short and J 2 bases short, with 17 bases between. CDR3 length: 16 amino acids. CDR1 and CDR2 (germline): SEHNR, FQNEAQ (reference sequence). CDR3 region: CASSLLSLGSTYEQYF. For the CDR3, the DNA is TGTGCCAGCAGCTTGCTTTCTTTAGGCTCTACCTACGAGCAGTACTTC.

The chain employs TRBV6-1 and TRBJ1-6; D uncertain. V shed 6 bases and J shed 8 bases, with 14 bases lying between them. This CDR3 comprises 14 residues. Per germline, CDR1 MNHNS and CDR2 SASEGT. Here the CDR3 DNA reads TGTGCCAGCAGCCGCGAGGGAAGGGATTCACCCCTCCACTTT. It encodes CASSREGRDSPLHF.

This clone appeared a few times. Here the CDR3 DNA reads TGCGCCAGCAGTGAGTCCGGGAGCAACTCTGGGGCCAACGTCCTGACTTTC. Its protein product is CASSESGSNSGANVLTF. The chain is built from TRBV10-2 and TRBJ2-6; the D gene is possibly TRBD2 (6 bases). The CDR3 has 17 amino acids. The germline V gene encodes CDR1 WSHSY and CDR2 SAAADI. V was trimmed by 0 bases and J by 0 bases, leaving 9 bases between them.

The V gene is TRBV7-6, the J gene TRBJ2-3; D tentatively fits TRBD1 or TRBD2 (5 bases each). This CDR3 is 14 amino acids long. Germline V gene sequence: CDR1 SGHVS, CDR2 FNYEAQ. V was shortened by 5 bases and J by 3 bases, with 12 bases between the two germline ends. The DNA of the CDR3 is TGTGCCAGCAGCGGGGACGGACCTACAGATACGCAGTATTTT. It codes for CASSGDGPTDTQYF. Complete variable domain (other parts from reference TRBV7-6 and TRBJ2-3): GAGVSQSPRYKVTKRGQDVALRCDPISGHVSLYWYRQALGQGPEFLTYFNYEAQQDKSGLPNDRFSAERPEGSISTLTIQRTEQRDSAMYRCASSGDGPTDTQYFGPGTRLTVL.

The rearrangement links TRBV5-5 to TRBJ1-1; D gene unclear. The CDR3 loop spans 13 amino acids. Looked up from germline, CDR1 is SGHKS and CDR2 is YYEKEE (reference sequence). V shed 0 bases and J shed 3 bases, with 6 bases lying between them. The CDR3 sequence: CASSLASYTEAFF. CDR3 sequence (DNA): TGTGCCAGCAGCTTGGCGTCCTACACTGAAGCTTTCTTT.

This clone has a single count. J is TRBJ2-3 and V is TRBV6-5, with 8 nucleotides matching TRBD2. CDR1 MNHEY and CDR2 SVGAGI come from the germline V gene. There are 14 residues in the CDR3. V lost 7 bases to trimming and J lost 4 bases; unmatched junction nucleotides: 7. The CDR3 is CASNRGGPADTQYF. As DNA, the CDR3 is TGTGCCAGCAATCGGGGGGGGCCGGCAGATACGCAGTATTTT.

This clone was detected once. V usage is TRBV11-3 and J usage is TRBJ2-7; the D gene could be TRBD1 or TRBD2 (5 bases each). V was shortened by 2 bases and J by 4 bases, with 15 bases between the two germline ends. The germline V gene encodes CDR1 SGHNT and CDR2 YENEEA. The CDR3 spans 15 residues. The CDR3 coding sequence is TGTGCCAGCAGCTTACAGTGTGGGGGTCCGTACGAGCAGTACTTC. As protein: CASSLQCGGPYEQYF. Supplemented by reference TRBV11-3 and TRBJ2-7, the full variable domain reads EAGVVQSPRYKIIEKKQPVAFWCNPISGHNTLYWYLQNLGQGPELLIRYENEEAVDDSQLPKDRFSAERLKGVDSTLKIQPAELGDSAVYLCASSLQCGGPYEQYFGPGTRLTVT.

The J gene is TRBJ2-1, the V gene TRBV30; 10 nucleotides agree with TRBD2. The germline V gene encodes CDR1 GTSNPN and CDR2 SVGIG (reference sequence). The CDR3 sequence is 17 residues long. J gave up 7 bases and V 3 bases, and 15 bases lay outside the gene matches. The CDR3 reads CAWSPISGRPVVNEQFF. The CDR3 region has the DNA TGTGCCTGGAGCCCCATTAGCGGGAGGCCGGTGGTAAATGAGCAGTTCTTC.

CDR3 sequence (DNA): TGTGCCAGCAGCCTGGACAACGTTTTCAATCAGCCCCAGCATTTT. Amino acid sequence: CASSLDNVFNQPQHF. The chain has TRBV5-8 and TRBJ1-5, with D possibly TRBD1 on 5 matching bases. CDR3 length equals 15 residues. Germline V gene data show CDR1 as SGHTS and CDR2 as YDEGEE. The ends were cut back, 4 bases at V and 3 bases at J, with 14 bases in the middle.

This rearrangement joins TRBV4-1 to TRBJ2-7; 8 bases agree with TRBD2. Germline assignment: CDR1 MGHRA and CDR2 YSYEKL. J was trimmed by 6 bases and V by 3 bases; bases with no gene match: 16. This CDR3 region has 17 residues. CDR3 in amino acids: CASSQGPPGALAGEQYF. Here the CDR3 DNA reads TGCGCCAGCAGCCAGGGGCCGCCCGGGGCCCTAGCGGGCGAGCAGTACTTC.

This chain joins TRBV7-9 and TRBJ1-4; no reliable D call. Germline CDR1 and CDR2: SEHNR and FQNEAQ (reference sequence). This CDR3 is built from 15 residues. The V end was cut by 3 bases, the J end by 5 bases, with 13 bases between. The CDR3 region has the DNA TGTGCCAGCAGCTTTTTGGAGCTCGGGAATGAAAAACTGTTTTTT. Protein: CASSFLELGNEKLFF. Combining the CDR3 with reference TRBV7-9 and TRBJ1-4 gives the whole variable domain DTGVSQNPRHKITKRGQNVTFRCDPISEHNRLYWYRQTLGQGPEFLTYFQNEAQLEKSRLLSDRFSAERPKGSFSTLEIQRTEQGDSAMYLCASSFLELGNEKLFFGSGTQLSVL.

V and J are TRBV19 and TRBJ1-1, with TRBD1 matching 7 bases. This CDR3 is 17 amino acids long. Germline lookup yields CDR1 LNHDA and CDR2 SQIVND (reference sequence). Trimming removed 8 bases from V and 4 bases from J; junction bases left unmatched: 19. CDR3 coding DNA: TGTGCCAGTCGACGGGGGGCAGGGGGGACCCGAGGCACTGAAGCTTTCTTT. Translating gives CASRRGAGGTRGTEAFF.

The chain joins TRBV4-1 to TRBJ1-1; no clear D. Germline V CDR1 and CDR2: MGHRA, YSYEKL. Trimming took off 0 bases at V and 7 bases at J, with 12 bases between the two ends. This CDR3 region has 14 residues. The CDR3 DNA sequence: TGCGCCAGCAGCCAAGATCACACTTTCCTTGAAGCTTTCTTT. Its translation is CASSQDHTFLEAFF.

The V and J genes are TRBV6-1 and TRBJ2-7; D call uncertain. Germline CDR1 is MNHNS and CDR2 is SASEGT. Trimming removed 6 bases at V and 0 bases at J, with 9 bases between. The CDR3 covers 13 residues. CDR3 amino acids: CASSLNPSYEQYF. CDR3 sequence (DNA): TGTGCCAGCAGCTTAAACCCCTCCTACGAGCAGTACTTC.

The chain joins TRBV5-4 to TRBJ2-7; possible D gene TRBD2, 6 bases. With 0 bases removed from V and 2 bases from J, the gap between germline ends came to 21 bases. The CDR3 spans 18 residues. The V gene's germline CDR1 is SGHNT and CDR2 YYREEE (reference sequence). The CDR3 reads CASSLEGNKRDLPYEQYF. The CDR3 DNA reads TGTGCCAGCAGCTTGGAAGGAAATAAGAGGGACTTACCCTACGAGCAGTACTTC.

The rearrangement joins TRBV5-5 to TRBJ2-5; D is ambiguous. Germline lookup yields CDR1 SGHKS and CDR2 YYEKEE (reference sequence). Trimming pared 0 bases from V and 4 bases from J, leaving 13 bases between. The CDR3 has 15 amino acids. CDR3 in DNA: TGTGCCAGCAGCTTGGAAATACGAGGAAGAGAGACCCAGTACTTC. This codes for CASSLEIRGRETQYF.

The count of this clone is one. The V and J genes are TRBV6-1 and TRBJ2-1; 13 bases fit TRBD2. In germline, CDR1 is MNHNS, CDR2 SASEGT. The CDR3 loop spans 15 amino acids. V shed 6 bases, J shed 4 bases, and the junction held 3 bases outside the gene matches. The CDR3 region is CASRRGLAGYNEQFF. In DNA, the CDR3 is TGTGCCAGCAGGCGGGGACTAGCGGGGTACAATGAGCAGTTCTTC.

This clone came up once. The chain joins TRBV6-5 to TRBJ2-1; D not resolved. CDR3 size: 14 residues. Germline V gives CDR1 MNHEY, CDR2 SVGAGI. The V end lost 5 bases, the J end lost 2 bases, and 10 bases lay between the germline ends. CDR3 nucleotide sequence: TGTGCCAGCAGTCCAGTCGGGCCCTACAATGAGCAGTTCTTC. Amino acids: CASSPVGPYNEQFF.

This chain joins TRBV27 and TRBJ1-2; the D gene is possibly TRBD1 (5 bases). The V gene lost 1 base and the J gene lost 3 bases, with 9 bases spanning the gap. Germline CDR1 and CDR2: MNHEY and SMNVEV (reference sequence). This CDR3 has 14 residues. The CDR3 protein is CASSLWAGYYGYTF. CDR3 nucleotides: TGTGCCAGCAGTTTATGGGCAGGGTACTATGGCTACACCTTC.

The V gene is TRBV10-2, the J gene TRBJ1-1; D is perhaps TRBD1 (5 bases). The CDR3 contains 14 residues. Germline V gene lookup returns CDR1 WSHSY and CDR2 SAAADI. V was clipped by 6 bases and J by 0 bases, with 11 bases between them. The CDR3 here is CASSSGRVNTEAFF. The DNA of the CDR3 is TGCGCCAGCAGCTCAGGGCGGGTGAACACTGAAGCTTTCTTT.